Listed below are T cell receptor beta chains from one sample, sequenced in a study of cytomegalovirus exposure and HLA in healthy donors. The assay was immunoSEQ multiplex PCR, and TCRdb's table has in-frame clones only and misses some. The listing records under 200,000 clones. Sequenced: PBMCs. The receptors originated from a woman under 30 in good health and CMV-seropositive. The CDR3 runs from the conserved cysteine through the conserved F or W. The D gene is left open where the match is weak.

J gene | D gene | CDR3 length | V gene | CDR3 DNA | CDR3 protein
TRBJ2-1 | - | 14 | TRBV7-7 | TGTGCTAGCAGCTTTTCCCTAGCTACCAATGAGCAGTTCTTC | CASSFSLATNEQFF
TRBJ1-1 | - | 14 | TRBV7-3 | TGTGCCAGCAGCTTAACGGGGGGGGTCACTGAAGCTTTCTTT | CASSLTGGVTEAFF
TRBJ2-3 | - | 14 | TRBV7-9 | TGTGCCAGCAGCTGGAGGGACCCCACAGATACGCAGTATTTT | CASSWRDPTDTQYF
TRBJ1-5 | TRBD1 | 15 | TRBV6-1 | TGTGCCAGCAGTGCGGGACAGGAGCGCAATCAGCCCCAGCATTTT | CASSAGQERNQPQHF
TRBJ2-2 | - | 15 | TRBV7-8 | TGTGCCAGCAGCCCCCAGCGAGTTCGAACCGGGGAGCTGTTTTTT | CASSPQRVRTGELFF
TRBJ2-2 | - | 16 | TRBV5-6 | TGTGCCAGCAGCTTGGTACGGCTAGCGAACACCGGGGAGCTGTTTTTT | CASSLVRLANTGELFF
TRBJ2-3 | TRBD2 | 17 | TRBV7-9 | TGTGCCAGCAGCCTAGAGGTAGCGGGGTGGGCCACAGATACGCAGTATTTT | CASSLEVAGWATDTQYF
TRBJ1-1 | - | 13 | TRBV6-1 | TGTGCCAGCAGTGAAGTGGGGGAGGCTGAAGCTTTCTTT | CASSEVGEAEAFF
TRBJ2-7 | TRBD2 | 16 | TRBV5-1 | TGCGCCAGCAGCTTGGCCGGGATAGCGGGAGCCTACGAGCAGTACTTC | CASSLAGIAGAYEQYF
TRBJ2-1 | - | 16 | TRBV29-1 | TGCAGCGTTGGGAGAAGGCGGGACAGCTCCTACAATGAGCAGTTCTTC | CSVGRRRDSSYNEQFF
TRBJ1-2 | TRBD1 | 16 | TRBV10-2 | TGCGCCAGCAGCTCAACGCGCCGGGACAGCGCTTATGGCTACACCTTC | CASSSTRRDSAYGYTF
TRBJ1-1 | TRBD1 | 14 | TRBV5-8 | TGTGCCAGCAGCTACAGGGGGCTGAACACTGAAGCTTTCTTT | CASSYRGLNTEAFF
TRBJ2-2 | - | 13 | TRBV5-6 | TGTGCCAGCAGCCGGCGGGGTTCCGGGGAGCTGTTTTTT | CASSRRGSGELFF
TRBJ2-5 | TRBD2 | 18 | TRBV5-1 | TGCGCCAGCAGCCCAACGGAGACTAGCGGGAGGGCCGGGGAGACCCAGTACTTC | CASSPTETSGRAGETQYF
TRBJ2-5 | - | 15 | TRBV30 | TGTGCCTGGACTCAAGGGACTGCTCTTATAGGGACCCAGTACTTC | CAWTQGTALIGTQYF
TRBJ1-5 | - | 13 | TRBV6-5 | TGTGCCAGCAGCGACAGATTCAATCAGCCCCAGCATTTT | CASSDRFNQPQHF
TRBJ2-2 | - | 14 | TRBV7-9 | TGTGCCAGCAGGACCTCGGGACAAACCGGGGAGCTGTTTTTT | CASRTSGQTGELFF
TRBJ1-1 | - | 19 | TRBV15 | TGTGCCACCAGCGCCTCGGTCGGCATCTTGTTGGGAGGGAACACTGAAGCTTTCTTT | CATSASVGILLGGNTEAFF
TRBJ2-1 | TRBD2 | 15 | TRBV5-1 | TGCGCCAGCAGCCCGGAACTAGCGGTATACAATGAGCAGTTCTTC | CASSPELAVYNEQFF
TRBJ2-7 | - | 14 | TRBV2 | TGTGCCAGCAGGGACTGGCCCAGCCAATACGAGCAGTACTTC | CASRDWPSQYEQYF
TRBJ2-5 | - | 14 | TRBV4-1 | TGCGCCAGCAGCCCGGGACATCACCAAGAGACCCAGTACTTC | CASSPGHHQETQYF
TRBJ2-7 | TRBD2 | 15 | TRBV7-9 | TGTGCCAGCAGCGAGCGGGGACTAGGCCTGGGCGAGCAGTACTTC | CASSERGLGLGEQYF
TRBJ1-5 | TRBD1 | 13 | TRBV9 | TGTGCCAGCAGCGCTACAGGGGACCAGCCCCAGCATTTT | CASSATGDQPQHF
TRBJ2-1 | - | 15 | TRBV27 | TGTGCCAGCAGTTTATCAGGGGGTACGTACAATGAGCAGTTCTTC | CASSLSGGTYNEQFF
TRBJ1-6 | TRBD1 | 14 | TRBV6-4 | TGTGCCAGCAGGGCCGGGACAGCTAATTCACCCCTCCACTTT | CASRAGTANSPLHF